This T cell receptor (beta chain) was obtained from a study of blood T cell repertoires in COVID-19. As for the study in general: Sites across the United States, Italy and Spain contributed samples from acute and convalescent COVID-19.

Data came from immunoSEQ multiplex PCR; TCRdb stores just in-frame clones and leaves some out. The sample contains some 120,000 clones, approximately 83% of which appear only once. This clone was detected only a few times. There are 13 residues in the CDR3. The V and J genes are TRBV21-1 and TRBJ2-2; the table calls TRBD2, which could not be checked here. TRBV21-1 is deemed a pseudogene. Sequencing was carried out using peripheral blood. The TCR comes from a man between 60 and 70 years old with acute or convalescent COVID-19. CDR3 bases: TGTGCCAGCAGCAAAGCCGAGGTTGAGGAGCTGTTTTTT. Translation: CASSKAEVEELFF.